These 8 T cell receptor beta chains were all obtained from the same sample, sequenced in a study of chemoradiotherapy in HPV16-positive cancers. Generated by immunoSEQ multiplex PCR, the TCRdb table keeps only in-frame clones and is missing some. The sample contains about 7,600 clones, about four fifths of which appear only once. This specimen consisted of blood, obtained from a patient who underwent chemoradiotherapy. The source is a human donor with HPV-associated anogenital cancer.

The rearrangement joins TRBV6-5 to TRBJ1-3, with unresolved D. Trimming took off 0 bases at V and 4 bases at J, with 13 bases between the two ends. In germline, CDR1 is MNHEY, CDR2 SVGAGI. The CDR3 has 16 amino acids. The CDR3 sequence is CASSYSRDPWGNTIYF. The DNA of the CDR3 is TGTGCCAGCAGTTACTCCAGAGACCCTTGGGGAAACACCATATATTTT.

This chain connects TRBV19 to TRBJ2-7; 9 bases agree with TRBD1. The CDR3 covers 16 residues. After removal of 1 base from V and 2 bases from J, the junction contained 6 bases not matched to a gene. Germline CDR1 is LNHDA and CDR2 is SQIVND (reference sequence). The CDR3 nucleotides are TGTGCCAGTAGTATAGTATCGACAGGGGGAACCTACGAGCAGTACTTC. Translation gives CASSIVSTGGTYEQYF.

The rearrangement links TRBV28 to TRBJ2-7; maybe TRBD1 (6 bases). The V gene lost 4 bases and the J gene lost 4 bases, with 14 bases spanning the gap. The CDR3 runs to 14 residues. Per the germline V gene, CDR1 is MDHEN and CDR2 is SYDVKM. The CDR3 here is CASSSGQPPYEQYF. DNA of the CDR3: TGTGCCAGCAGTTCGGGACAACCACCATACGAGCAGTACTTC.

The gene calls are TRBV19 and TRBJ1-2; D is unclear. The germline gives CDR1 LNHDA, CDR2 SQIVND (reference sequence). Trimming removed 1 base from V and 5 bases from J, with 5 bases in between. The CDR3 has 12 amino acids. The CDR3 bases are TGTGCCAGTAGTATAGGGAAGTATGGCTACACCTTC. Translated, it gives CASSIGKYGYTF. The full variable domain, completed using reference TRBV19 and TRBJ1-2, is DGGITQSPKYLFRKEGQNVTLSCEQNLNHDAMYWYRQDPGQGLRLIYYSQIVNDFQKGDIAEGYSVSREKKESFPLTVTSAQKNPTAFYLCASSIGKYGYTFGSGTRLTVV.

V and J are TRBV6-4 and TRBJ2-3, with D possibly TRBD1 on 5 matching bases. Germline V CDR1 and CDR2: MRHNA, SNTAGT. Trimming took 4 bases from V and 6 from J, leaving 14 bases between them. This CDR3 comprises 14 residues. CDR3 bases: TGTGCCAGCAGTGTCAATTATCAGGGCGATACGCAGTATTTT. Its translation: CASSVNYQGDTQYF.

The chain recombines TRBV2 with TRBJ1-6, with 10 bases fitting TRBD1. Germline V gene lookup returns CDR1 SNHLY and CDR2 FYNNEI. The CDR3 loop spans 17 amino acids. V dropped 6 bases and J dropped 8; count of bases not matched to a gene: 13. CDR3 sequence: CASSLIETGGFDSPLHF. CDR3 nucleotide sequence: TGTGCCAGCAGCCTAATAGAGACAGGGGGCTTTGATTCACCCCTCCACTTT.

V gene TRBV7-2 combines with J gene TRBJ2-7; TRBD1 might be the D (5 bases). Trimming pared 5 bases from V and 2 bases from J, leaving 7 bases between. Germline loops: CDR1 SGHTA, CDR2 FQGNSA. The CDR3 consists of 12 residues. The CDR3 DNA follows: TGTGCCAGCAGCGACAGCCCCTACGAGCAGTACTTC. Protein: CASSDSPYEQYF.

The J gene is TRBJ2-4, the V gene TRBV5-1; 8 nucleotides match TRBD1. V shed 4 bases, J shed 3 bases, and the junction held 6 bases outside the gene matches. From germline, CDR1 is SGHRS and CDR2 YFSETQ. The CDR3 consists of 15 residues. CDR3 in amino acids: CASSVGQGFKNIQYF. The CDR3 DNA reads TGCGCCAGCAGCGTCGGACAGGGTTTCAAAAACATTCAGTACTTC.